Shown below are 30 T cell receptor beta chains from a single sample sequenced in a study of T cells after yellow fever vaccination. TCRdb reprocessed the 5' RACE reads with MiXCR, giving one entry per CDR3 protein. The sample carries 350,000 or so distinct CDR3 sequences, 7% to 10% recorded once. Here the sequenced sample was PBMCs, taken 35 to 50 days after the first yellow fever vaccination. The receptor source for this set is a man between 18 and 35 years old who received the YFV17D yellow fever vaccine.

V gene TRBV20-1 combines with J gene TRBJ2-5, with 8 bases fitting TRBD1. V shed 2 bases and J 4 bases; nucleotides not matched to a gene: 6. The CDR3 extends over 14 amino acids. Germline lookup yields CDR1 DFQATT and CDR2 SNEGSKA (reference sequence). The CDR3 DNA reads as TGCAGTGCTAGACAGGGGGCGGAGGGAGAGACCCAGTACTTC. This translates into CSARQGAEGETQYF.

This clonotype turned up a few times. This rearrangement joins TRBV5-1 to TRBJ1-1; D perhaps matches TRBD1 (5 bases). V lost 0 bases and J 6 bases, leaving 15 bases between the germline ends. This CDR3 has 15 residues. Germline V CDR1 and CDR2: SGHRS, YFSETQ. CDR3 coding DNA: TGCGCCAGCAGCTTGGAAGCAGGGAGAATCTCTGAAGCTTTCTTT. Amino acid sequence: CASSLEAGRISEAFF.

This clonotype was found a few times. The V gene is TRBV5-1, the J gene TRBJ2-3; D remains ambiguous. Germline V CDR1 and CDR2: SGHRS, YFSETQ. The CDR3 contains 11 residues. V was trimmed by 1 base and J by 8 bases, leaving 5 bases between them. CDR3 sequence (DNA): TGCGCCAGCAGCTTGTTTGGTACGCAGTATTTT. Amino acids: CASSLFGTQYF.

This clonotype was seen a few times. The V gene is TRBV10-3, the J gene TRBJ2-5; a weak D match, TRBD1 (6 bases). This CDR3 has 16 amino acids. Trimming stripped 9 bases from V and 5 bases from J, with 25 bases between. CDR1 is ENHRY and CDR2 is SYGVKD in the germline V gene. Written as DNA, the CDR3 is TGTGCCATGGCCACGCAGGGACACCCCAGTACGGAGACCCAGTACTTC. Its translation is CAMATQGHPSTETQYF.

This clonotype showed up just a few times. The gene calls are TRBV5-1 and TRBJ2-6; maybe TRBD2 (7 bases). The germline V gene encodes CDR1 SGHRS and CDR2 YFSETQ. The CDR3 extends over 17 amino acids. The germline V and J ends were trimmed by 1 base and 0 bases, with 11 bases remaining between them. Written as DNA, the CDR3 is TGCGCCAGCAGCTTGAAAGGGGGGGCCTCTGGGGCCAACGTCCTGACTTTC. Protein sequence: CASSLKGGASGANVLTF.

This clonotype has only a few counts. The chain joins TRBV18 to TRBJ2-1; 10 bases are shared with TRBD2. The CDR3 length is 19 residues. Germline CDR1 KGHSH, CDR2 LQKENI. Trimming cost V 2 bases and J 10 bases; bases outside gene matches: 20. CDR3 bases: TGTGCCAGCTCACCATCGCCAGTGGGGCTAGCGGGGGCCCGTGTCGAGCAGTTCTTC. Its translation is CASSPSPVGLAGARVEQFF.

This clonotype was seen a handful of times. The V call is TRBV29-1, the J call TRBJ2-1, with TRBD1 matching over 9 bases. The CDR3 has 14 residues. V lost 6 bases and J lost 9; bases outside the gene matches: 12. Germline V gene sequence: CDR1 SQVTM, CDR2 ANQGSEA. Here the CDR3 reads CSVGQGGSGGEQFF. The CDR3 DNA is TGCAGCGTGGGACAGGGAGGGAGTGGGGGTGAGCAGTTCTTC.

This clonotype was detected a few times. The chain links TRBV3-1 to TRBJ1-2; TRBD1 agrees at 9 bases. With 4 bases clipped from V and 9 bases from J, the junction kept 12 bases outside the gene matches. Per the germline V gene, CDR1 is LGHDT and CDR2 is YNNKEL (reference sequence). The CDR3 runs to 15 residues. The CDR3 protein is CASSPPGRDRVCYTF. The CDR3 nucleotides read TGTGCCAGCAGCCCACCAGGCCGGGACAGGGTATGCTACACCTTC.

The CDR3 coding sequence is TGTGCCAGCAGCCCCTCAGTCGGTCCGTTTTTCTATAATTCACCCCTCCACTTT. Its protein product is CASSPSVGPFFYNSPLHF. The rearrangement uses TRBV9 and TRBJ1-6; D unclear. V was clipped by 4 bases and J by 3 bases, with 20 bases between them. Germline assignment: CDR1 SGDLS and CDR2 YYNGEE. The CDR3 has 18 residues.

In this sample, this clonotype turned up a few times. The chain has TRBV9 and TRBJ2-5; D might be TRBD1 (6 bases). Trimming stripped 0 bases from V and 5 bases from J, with 14 bases between. CDR3 size: 15 residues. Germline lookup yields CDR1 SGDLS and CDR2 YYNGEE. The CDR3 DNA reads as TGTGCCAGCAGCGTAGAGACAGGTCCGGGGGAGACCCAGTACTTC. Amino acids: CASSVETGPGETQYF.

There are a few counts of this clonotype. CDR3 residues: CAISDPKTGAADTQYF. CDR3 DNA sequence: TGTGCCATCAGCGATCCCAAGACAGGGGCCGCAGATACGCAGTATTTT. V gene TRBV10-3 combines with J gene TRBJ2-3; 8 bases map to TRBD1. V lost 6 bases to trimming and J lost 4 bases; unmatched junction nucleotides: 12. This CDR3 comprises 16 residues. Germline V gene lookup returns CDR1 ENHRY and CDR2 SYGVKD.

This clonotype has more than one count but fewer than ten. The gene calls are TRBV7-9 and TRBJ2-3, with TRBD1 matching 7 bases. Germline loops: CDR1 SEHNR, CDR2 FQNEAQ (reference sequence). This CDR3 region has 16 residues. The V and J ends lost 4 bases and 1 base, in that order; junction bases with no gene match: 8. The CDR3 coding sequence is TGTGCCAGCAGCTCTAATGACAGGGCTGGCACAGATACGCAGTATTTT. Residues: CASSSNDRAGTDTQYF.

In this sample, this clonotype turned up a few times. V usage is TRBV6-1 and J usage is TRBJ2-7, with 10 bases aligning to TRBD1. Germline assignment: CDR1 MNHNS and CDR2 SASEGT. V was clipped by 7 bases and J by 4 bases; unmatched bases: 7. This CDR3 region has 14 residues. The CDR3 here is CASKSGQGSYEQYV. The CDR3 region has the DNA TGTGCCAGCAAATCGGGACAGGGGAGTTACGAGCAGTACGTC.

This clonotype was seen many times. The chain has TRBV4-1 and TRBJ2-7; no clear D. In germline, CDR1 is MGHRA, CDR2 YSYEKL. The CDR3 consists of 13 residues. V lost 1 base to trimming and J lost 2 bases, with 6 bases between them. In DNA, the CDR3 is TGCGCCAGCAGCCAAGTCGCAGCCTACGAGCAGTACTTC. Translating it yields CASSQVAAYEQYF.

The J gene is TRBJ2-5, the V gene TRBV7-2; D unresolved. The CDR3 is 13 residues long. The V end lost 2 bases, the J end lost 5 bases, and 9 bases lay between the germline ends. Germline-derived CDR1 and CDR2 are SGHTA and FQGNSA. This CDR3 is CASSLLVWETQYF. The DNA of the CDR3 is TGTGCCAGCAGCTTACTAGTCTGGGAGACCCAGTACTTC.

The chain couples TRBV7-2 to TRBJ2-3; D possibly matches TRBD1 or TRBD2 (5 bases each). V dropped 1 base and J dropped 3 bases, with 14 bases sitting between them. The CDR3 spans 16 residues. The germline CDR1 and CDR2 sequences are SGHTA and FQGNSA. The CDR3 sequence is CASSLVGTIKTDTQYF. CDR3 sequence (DNA): TGTGCCAGCAGCTTAGTTGGGACCATAAAAACAGATACGCAGTATTTT. Based on the CDR3 plus reference TRBV7-2 and TRBJ2-3, the full variable domain is GAGVSQSPSNKVTEKGKDVELRCDPISGHTALYWYRQSLGQGLEFLIYFQGNSAPDKSGLPSDRFSAERTGGSVSTLTIQRTQQEDSAVYLCASSLVGTIKTDTQYFGPGTRLTVL.

This clonotype appeared a few times. J is TRBJ2-2 and V is TRBV28; D unresolved. Trimming shortened V by 5 bases and J by 7 bases, and 17 bases separated the two germline ends. Germline V gene sequence: CDR1 MDHEN, CDR2 SYDVKM. This CDR3 region has 15 residues. The CDR3 DNA sequence: TGTGCCAGCAGTCTCTTGGCAGGTTCTGACGGGGAGCTGTTTTTT. It yields the protein CASSLLAGSDGELFF.

J is TRBJ2-5 and V is TRBV27; 7 bases agree with TRBD2. V dropped 4 bases and J dropped 6; count of bases not matched to a gene: 8. CDR3 size: 14 residues. Germline CDR1 is MNHEY and CDR2 is SMNVEV (reference sequence). CDR3 sequence reads: CASSWGGGGKTQYF. CDR3 DNA: TGTGCCAGCAGTTGGGGGGGGGGAGGAAAGACCCAGTACTTC.

The chain recombines TRBV19 with TRBJ1-2, with a weak D call TRBD1 (5 bases). CDR3 length: 14 amino acids. Trimming cost V 3 bases and J 4 bases, with 12 bases left between them. The V gene's germline CDR1 is LNHDA and CDR2 SQIVND (reference sequence). The CDR3 protein is CASSIGTGTYGYTF. The CDR3 DNA reads as TGTGCCAGTAGTATCGGGACGGGAACCTATGGCTACACCTTC.

This clonotype occurred many times. The chain recombines TRBV28 with TRBJ2-3; D possibly corresponds to TRBD1 (5 bases). CDR1 is MDHEN, CDR2 SYDVKM, per germline. Trimming shortened V by 6 bases and J by 1 base, and 14 bases separated the two germline ends. This CDR3 has 15 residues. The CDR3 is CASSLEGRGTDTQYF. CDR3 bases: TGTGCCAGCAGCTTGGAAGGCAGGGGCACAGATACGCAGTATTTT.

The chain combines TRBV20-1 with TRBJ1-5; TRBD1 agrees at 7 bases. CDR1 is DFQATT and CDR2 is SNEGSKA in the germline V gene (reference sequence). Unmatched junction bases numbered 6, after V lost 3 bases and J lost 1 base. The CDR3 sequence is 15 residues long. CDR3 DNA: TGCAGTGCTAGGCCCGACAGGGAAAGCAATCAGCCCCAGCATTTT. It yields the protein CSARPDRESNQPQHF.

The V call is TRBV12-3 or TRBV12-4, the J call TRBJ2-3; the D is unclear. Trimming shortened V by 6 bases and J by 10 bases, and 11 bases separated the two germline ends. This CDR3 is built from 11 residues. The CDR3: CASSRDKAQYF. The CDR3 DNA reads TGTGCCAGCAGCCGAGATAAGGCGCAGTATTTT.

At least ten counts were recorded for this clonotype. The chain links TRBV5-1 to TRBJ1-5; 7 bases are a match to TRBD1. Germline V gene lookup returns CDR1 SGHRS and CDR2 YFSETQ. The ends lost 1 base at V and 7 bases at J; junction bases unmatched: 5. This CDR3 has 14 residues. The CDR3 reads CASSLSGGGQPQHF. The CDR3 coding sequence is TGCGCCAGCAGCTTGTCAGGGGGTGGACAGCCCCAGCATTTT.

This clonotype was counted between two and nine times. The rearrangement links TRBV7-3 to TRBJ1-1; D may be TRBD1 (6 bases). Germline loops: CDR1 SGHTA, CDR2 FQGTGA. The CDR3 consists of 15 residues. The V end lost 5 bases, the J end lost 3 bases, and 16 bases lay between the germline ends. Written as DNA, the CDR3 is TGTGCCAGCAGCCAAGGTGGGGGCGTGGACACTGAAGCTTTCTTT. Amino acids: CASSQGGGVDTEAFF. The full variable domain, completed using reference TRBV7-3 and TRBJ1-1, is GAGVSQTPSNKVTEKGKYVELRCDPISGHTALYWYRQSLGQGPEFLIYFQGTGAADDSGLPNDRFFAVRPEGSVSTLKIQRTERGDSAVYLCASSQGGGVDTEAFFGQGTRLTVV.

J is TRBJ1-4 and V is TRBV27, with no clear D. V was shortened by 5 bases and J by 7 bases, with 11 bases between the two germline ends. This CDR3 is 13 amino acids long. Germline CDR1 is MNHEY and CDR2 is SMNVEV (reference sequence). Here the CDR3 DNA reads TGTGCCAGCAGTCCATTCTCATTTGAAAAACTGTTTTTT. As protein: CASSPFSFEKLFF.

This clonotype was observed a handful of times. The V and J genes are TRBV24-1 and TRBJ1-3; D ambiguous. The germline V and J ends were trimmed by 4 bases and 11 bases, with 11 bases remaining between them. Per the germline V gene, CDR1 is KGHDR and CDR2 is SFDVKD. This CDR3 is built from 12 residues. The CDR3 region is CATSEFQGAIYF. CDR3 bases: TGTGCCACCAGTGAATTCCAAGGTGCCATATATTTT.

This clonotype came up a few times. This chain uses TRBV4-3 with TRBJ1-6, with TRBD1 identical over 7 bases. The CDR3 spans 20 residues. The germline V gene encodes CDR1 LGHNA and CDR2 YSLEER. With 4 bases clipped from V and 1 base from J, the junction kept 16 bases outside the gene matches. CDR3 region: CASSPRQGGASQSYNSPLHF. CDR3 in DNA: TGCGCCAGCAGCCCCCGTCAGGGGGGGGCGTCACAATCCTATAATTCACCCCTCCACTTT.

This clonotype was picked up many times. The chain links TRBV28 to TRBJ2-4; 9 bases fit TRBD1. Trimming at V came to 7 bases and at J to 15 bases, leaving 10 bases not matched to a gene. Per germline, CDR1 MDHEN and CDR2 SYDVKM. This CDR3 comprises 12 residues. CDR3 amino acids: CASKVWGQGWYF. The CDR3 DNA reads TGTGCCAGCAAGGTTTGGGGACAGGGTTGGTACTTC.

In its sample, this clonotype was seen a few times. This chain joins TRBV7-2 and TRBJ2-4; the D is unclear. Trimming cost V 5 bases and J 6 bases, with 8 bases left between them. The CDR3 covers 12 residues. CDR1 and CDR2 (germline): SGHTA, FQGNSA. The CDR3 loop is CASSQMRNIQYF. In DNA form, the CDR3 reads TGTGCCAGCAGCCAGATGAGAAACATTCAGTACTTC.

In this sample, this clonotype turned up a few times. V and J are TRBV25-1 and TRBJ1-5, with D possibly matching TRBD1 (5 bases). Germline V gene lookup returns CDR1 MGHDK and CDR2 SYGVNS. Trimming stripped 4 bases from V and 4 bases from J, with 14 bases between. The CDR3 consists of 15 residues. The CDR3 loop is CASSGPGGDNQPQHF. CDR3 bases: TGTGCCAGCAGTGGACCTGGGGGGGATAATCAGCCCCAGCATTTT. Full variable domain (rest looked up from reference TRBV25-1 and TRBJ1-5): EADIYQTPRYLVIGTGKKITLECSQTMGHDKMYWYQQDPGMELHLIHYSYGVNSTEKGDLSSESTVSRIRTEHFPLTLESARPSHTSQYLCASSGPGGDNQPQHFGDGTRLSIL.